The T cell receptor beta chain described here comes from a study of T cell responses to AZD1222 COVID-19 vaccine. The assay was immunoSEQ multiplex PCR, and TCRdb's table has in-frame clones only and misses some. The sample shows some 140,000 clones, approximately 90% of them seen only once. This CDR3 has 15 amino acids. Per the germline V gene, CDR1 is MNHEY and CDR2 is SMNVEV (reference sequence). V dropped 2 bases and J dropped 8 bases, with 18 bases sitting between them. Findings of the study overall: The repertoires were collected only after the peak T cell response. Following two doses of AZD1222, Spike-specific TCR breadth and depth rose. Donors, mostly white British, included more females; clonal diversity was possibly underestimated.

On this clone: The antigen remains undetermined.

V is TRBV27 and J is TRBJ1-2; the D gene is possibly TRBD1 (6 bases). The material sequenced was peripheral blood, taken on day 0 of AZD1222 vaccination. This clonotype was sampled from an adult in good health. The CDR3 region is CASSLPGTGAQGYTF. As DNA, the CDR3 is TGTGCCAGCAGTTTACCTGGGACGGGGGCGCAAGGCTACACCTTC.